This T cell receptor (beta chain) emerged from a study of blood T cells in healthy people across ages (dated by TCRdb to 2014 to 2015). With respect to the entire study: Template switching captured roughly one uniquely barcoded TCR beta cDNA molecule per two T cells in model experiments. To track age-related changes in TCR beta repertoire diversity, the study relied on deep sequencing normalized with unique cDNA molecular identifiers. Two additional independent replicas of 1 million unique cDNA reads from the same blood draw were analyzed for two donors (one aged 18 to 30 and one aged 80 or older). The donors were divided into four age groups: young (average about 15 years), middle-aged (approximately 39), aged (approximately 62) and long-lived (82). General study outcomes and caveats: Because donor CMV infection status was unknown, age-related changes in expanded clonotypes were potentially confounded. Conclusive comparison of naive and antigen-experienced compartments was prevented by the profiling of bulk unsorted PBMCs. The percentage of naive T cells measured by flow cytometry correlated strongly with observed TCR beta diversity. Estimates of total diversity from one million sequenced T cells were regarded as lower bounds and underestimates. Observed TCR beta diversity per million T cells fell roughly linearly with age, and a significant reduction was already apparent by age roughly 40. Compared with the aged group, the long-lived group had more naive CD4+ T cells, fewer expanded clones and increased TCR diversity, suggesting age selection.

Of note for this clonotype: The clone's antigen remains unknown. Per-base qualities were not stored, and no clone one base away is much larger.

For this chain, trimming is 8 bases at the V end and 3 bases at the J end, and the number of junction bases without a gene match is 8. Counted from cysteine to phenylalanine, this CDR3 has 14 amino acids. Only CDR3 DNA remains: 42 bases, in frame from the first base. According to the germline V gene (reference sequence), CDR1 reads DFQATT and CDR2 reads SNEGSKA. The donors were 40 or so Caucasian individuals from Russia, aged roughly 6 to 100 years, who were systemically healthy. Each donor gave 8 to 10 milliliters of peripheral blood, collected into EDTA-treated Vacutainer tubes. Ficoll-Paque density-gradient centrifugation was used to isolate PBMCs, with at least 7 million obtained per sample. Total RNA, at least 5 micrograms per sample, was extracted from PBMCs with Trizol reagent. Naive CD45RAhigh/CD27high T cell percentages were measured by flow cytometry on a PBMC aliquot from every donor. The library was prepared using 5' RACE. Sequencing took place on an Illumina HiSeq 2500. The second PCR ran for roughly 7 to 11 cycles and used a J-beta primer mix along with a sample-barcoded 5' primer. A template-switch 5' adaptor carrying 12 random nucleotides introduced a unique molecular identifier onto each TCR beta cDNA molecule. Each sample yielded at least 2.5 million CDR3-containing paired-end reads. First-strand cDNA synthesis was performed from all RNA using the Mint cDNA synthesis kit, with priming by a TRBC-specific oligonucleotide. Following uracil-DNA glycosylase treatment, a first 18-cycle PCR with universal primers M1SS and BC2_uni_R was performed on all cDNA. The study's own analysis went as follows. For normalization, 1 million high-quality reads, each with a distinct molecular identifier, were randomly selected from each sample. Instead of being binned into consensus sequences, reads that shared molecular identifiers were thrown out. CDR3 identification, clonotype clustering and error correction used MiTCR with a Q25 quality threshold and the strictest error-elimination algorithm. A nonparametric unseen species model with Euler transformation was used to estimate a lower bound on total TCR beta diversity. TCRdb passed the public sequencing reads through fastp at Q25 and MiXCR, retaining productive beta sequences. Entries that share a CDR3 protein sequence are merged under the most common genes and DNA. In this record, the V and J calls reflect TCRdb's handling and not the investigators' own analysis. This sample has 900,000 to 950,000 distinct CDR3 sequences in its table, and about 27% of those were observed once. Roughly 10% of the sample is in the top ten clones.

The same specimen was also included in a second study, on T cells of mothers and their children. That second publication adds: Nine systemically healthy Caucasian individuals served as donors, namely three mothers together with their six children. cDNA synthesis consumed the entire amount of extracted RNA, loaded at around 1.5 ug RNA in each 15 ul reaction. In the second PCR, the M1S primer added sample barcodes and 2-4 random nucleotides. Over 8 million TCR beta CDR3 reads were obtained for each mother, and about 3 million reads were obtained for each child. Thymic selection shapes the output of TCR recombination in a similar way in related and unrelated pairs, and inherited differences have a minor effect. Normalized repertoire overlap was always slightly but never significantly higher in related than unrelated mother-child pairs. No persistent microchimeric T cell clones were detected, at a sensitivity of approximately 100 clones per million clonotypes. The study used deep NGS to compare TCR beta repertoires of mothers and children, seeking features distinguishing related mother-child pairs from unrelated individuals. The mean age was around 42 +/- 4 years for the mothers and roughly 11 +/- 4 years for the children. Libraries were sequenced on Illumina HiSeq 2000 with 100+100 nt paired-end reads after adapter ligation with NEBNext reagents. To prevent cross-contamination, the mother and child libraries were prepared a month apart and were sequenced in separate runs. For each donor, somewhere between about 450,000 and 2,100,000 distinct TCR beta clonotypes were identified. Naive TCR beta clonotypes were estimated from low-frequency clonotypes matched to each donor's FACS-determined naive share, without sorting.

Sequencing used blood. The V gene is TRBV20-1 and the J gene is TRBJ2-7; TRBD2 matches 12 bases in the middle. The TCR sequence derives from a woman aged 40 to 50 in good health. The bases are TGCAGTTCCAGGACTAGCGGGGTCTTCTACGAGCAGTACTTC. This is translated as CSSRTSGVFYEQYF.